This T cell receptor beta chain came from a study of blood T cell repertoires in COVID-19. At the level of the study: The samples span acute and convalescent COVID-19 from the United States, Italy and Spain.

Germline trimming cut 6 bases from V and 5 bases from J; bases unmatched to any gene: 4. CDR3 length equals 11 residues. Germline CDR1 reads DFQATT; CDR2 reads SNEGSKA (reference sequence). Recruited during active infection, patients (from Seattle) were subsequently followed longitudinally. As originally analysed: Counts of nucleated cells, estimated from reference gene primer amplification, were obtained. Profiling relied on immunoSEQ multiplex PCR, and the TCRdb table lists in-frame clones only, not all of them. D and trimming come from the DNA, and the V and J calls and clone size come from that table. The profile shows 200,000 to 250,000 clones, approximately 80% of them singletons.

V is TRBV20-1 and J is TRBJ2-7; 7 bases match TRBD1. The clonotype comes from a woman of 80 years or more with COVID-19, enrolled during active disease. The specimen sequenced was peripheral blood. For the CDR3, the DNA is TGCAGTGCGGCACAGGGGAACGAGCAGTACTTC. Its translation is CSAAQGNEQYF.